Presented here are 30 T cell receptor beta chains from one specimen sequenced in a study of liver allograft versus peripheral blood T cells. Study background: What was compared were the T cell receptor repertoires in transplanted livers and those in the peripheral blood of recipients.

TCRdb ran MiXCR on the reads and lists one entry per CDR3 protein. The sample includes over 750 distinct CDR3 sequences, under 20% of them seen just once. These receptor sequences come from a human patient who had a liver transplant. T cells may partly derive from the graft donor.

By frequency in the sample, this clonotype is medium-sized (0.01 to 0.1%). The J gene is TRBJ1-1, the V gene TRBV7-9; no definite D call. Germline assignment: CDR1 SEHNR and CDR2 FQNEAQ (reference sequence). The CDR3 has 12 residues. Trimming cost V 5 bases and J 4 bases, with 8 bases left between them. CDR3 sequence (DNA): TGTGCCAGCAGCCACCGGGGCACTGAAGCTTTCTTT. Translated: CASSHRGTEAFF.

By frequency in the sample, this clonotype is large. This sequence joins TRBV19 and TRBJ1-2; D unclear. CDR3 length equals 15 residues. V was pared by 8 bases and J by 6 bases, with 22 bases between. CDR1 is LNHDA, CDR2 SQIVND, per germline (reference sequence). CDR3: CASAVMAISGHGYTF. The DNA of the CDR3 is TGTGCCAGTGCAGTAATGGCCATCTCCGGGCATGGCTACACCTTC.

Worth noting for this clonotype: A far bigger clonotype differs at one base, so this is likely a read error. The chain is built from TRBV6-5 and TRBJ2-1, with 11 bases matching TRBD2. The CDR3 spans 13 residues. J gave up 10 bases and V 8 bases, and 7 bases lay outside the gene matches. CDR1 and CDR2 from the germline V gene are MNHEY and SVGAGI. The DNA of the CDR3 is TGTGCCAGCGGGACTAGCGGCTCCTACGAGCAGTTCTTC. Translation: CASGTSGSYEQFF.

This clonotype is medium-sized by share. The chain carries TRBV30 and TRBJ2-7; D might be TRBD2 (6 bases). The germline V gene encodes CDR1 GTSNPN and CDR2 SVGIG (reference sequence). This CDR3 comprises 15 residues. Trimming removed 4 bases at V and 3 bases at J, with 19 bases between. The CDR3 loop reads CAWTVGTVGLYEQYF. DNA of the CDR3: TGTGCCTGGACCGTAGGGACTGTGGGGCTCTACGAGCAGTACTTC.

This clonotype is medium-sized within its sample. The chain joins TRBV20-1 to TRBJ1-3; TRBD1 agrees at 8 bases. Germline trimming cut 0 bases from V and 0 bases from J; bases unmatched to any gene: 10. Germline-derived CDR1 and CDR2 are DFQATT and SNEGSKA (reference sequence). This CDR3 has 18 amino acids. CDR3 protein: CSARDMRGTGLSGNTIYF. The DNA of the CDR3 is TGCAGTGCTAGAGATATGCGGGGGACAGGTCTCTCTGGAAACACCATATATTTT.

By sample fraction, this clonotype is medium-sized (0.01 to 0.1%). The chain uses TRBV12-3 or TRBV12-4 and TRBJ2-1, with 8 positions matching TRBD2. The ends lost 3 bases at V and 1 base at J; junction bases unmatched: 5. CDR3 size: 16 residues. DNA for the CDR3: TGTGCCAGCAGTTTGAGGCTAGCGGGTTCCTACAATGAGCAGTTCTTC. Translation gives CASSLRLAGSYNEQFF.

By proportion, this clonotype is medium-sized. The chain links TRBV20-1 to TRBJ1-5, with 9 bases identical to TRBD1. This CDR3 spans 15 amino acids. V was pared by 6 bases and J by 7 bases, with 13 bases of the junction left unmatched. The V gene's germline CDR1 is DFQATT and CDR2 SNEGSKA (reference sequence). The CDR3, as DNA: TGCAGTGCCCACACCACAGGGGGCCGGGCACAGCCCCAGCATTTT. Translation: CSAHTTGGRAQPQHF.

Here the CDR3 reads CASSVASGQETQYF. The CDR3 bases are TGTGCCAGCAGCGTAGCTAGCGGACAAGAGACCCAGTACTTC. This sequence joins TRBV9 and TRBJ2-5; 7 positions agree with TRBD2. This CDR3 has 14 residues. J lost 2 bases, V lost 0 bases, and 1 base had no gene match. Germline V gene data show CDR1 as SGDLS and CDR2 as YYNGEE.

By frequency in the sample, this clonotype is medium-sized. CDR3 nucleotide sequence: TGTGCCAGCAGGGACAGGGAAGCCCTCCACTTT. This translates into CASRDREALHF. The chain carries TRBV27 and TRBJ1-6; 8 bases are a match to TRBD1. J gave up 14 bases and V 6 bases, and 3 bases lay outside the gene matches. CDR3 length: 11 residues. Germline V gene sequence: CDR1 MNHEY, CDR2 SMNVEV (reference sequence).

In this sample, this clonotype is medium-sized. V and J are TRBV20-1 and TRBJ2-2, with D tentatively TRBD2 (6 bases). The V end was cut by 0 bases, the J end by 5 bases, with 10 bases between. Germline CDR1 reads DFQATT; CDR2 reads SNEGSKA (reference sequence). The CDR3 totals 14 residues. The CDR3 region has the DNA TGCAGTGCTAGAGAAGTCGGGGGAACCGGGGAGCTGTTTTTT. Amino acid sequence: CSAREVGGTGELFF.

This clonotype is labeled medium-sized. The gene calls are TRBV19 and TRBJ2-7; 9 nucleotides agree with TRBD1. The CDR3 consists of 14 residues. Germline V gene data show CDR1 as LNHDA and CDR2 as SQIVND (reference sequence). J was trimmed by 2 bases and V by 5 bases; bases with no gene match: 4. The CDR3, as DNA: TGTGCCAGTAGTCTCGGACAGGGGCCCTACGAGCAGTACTTC. Translating it yields CASSLGQGPYEQYF. The variable domain in full, completed from reference TRBV19 and TRBJ2-7, reads DGGITQSPKYLFRKEGQNVTLSCEQNLNHDAMYWYRQDPGQGLRLIYYSQIVNDFQKGDIAEGYSVSREKKESFPLTVTSAQKNPTAFYLCASSLGQGPYEQYFGPGTRLTVT.

This clonotype is labeled medium-sized. The rearrangement joins TRBV6-1 to TRBJ1-1, with 7 bases fitting TRBD1. Unmatched junction bases numbered 12, after V lost 6 bases and J lost 5 bases. This CDR3 has 15 amino acids. The V gene's germline CDR1 is MNHNS and CDR2 SASEGT. The CDR3 coding sequence is TGTGCCAGCAGGGGACTGGGCAGGGGGAGGACTGAAGCTTTCTTT. It is translated as CASRGLGRGRTEAFF.

The V call is TRBV28, the J call TRBJ1-2; 8 bases are a match to TRBD1. The CDR3 totals 14 residues. J lost 6 bases, V lost 6 bases, and 9 bases had no gene match. Germline values: CDR1 MDHEN, CDR2 SYDVKM. CDR3 residues: CASSLTGGPDGYTF. The CDR3 bases are TGTGCCAGCAGCCTAACAGGGGGACCGGATGGCTACACCTTC.

Details on this clonotype: One base separates it from a far larger clone, so it is likely a read error. The rearrangement links TRBV6-1 to TRBJ1-2; 7 positions agree with TRBD1. Germline CDR1 MNHNS, CDR2 SASEGT. There are 15 residues in the CDR3. The CDR3 DNA follows: TGTGCCAGCAGCCCCCGGGACAGCCAGACCTATGGCTACAACTTC. Translated: CASSPRDSQTYGYNF.

This clonotype ranks as large. The genes are TRBV19 and TRBJ2-6; the D is unclear. Germline values: CDR1 LNHDA, CDR2 SQIVND (reference sequence). Trimming removed 3 bases from V and 2 bases from J, with 2 bases in between. The length of the CDR3 is 13 residues. The CDR3 loop reads CASSITGANVLTF. CDR3 nucleotides: TGTGCCAGTAGTATTACTGGGGCCAACGTCCTGACTTTC. The whole variable domain, remainder taken from reference TRBV19 and TRBJ2-6, is DGGITQSPKYLFRKEGQNVTLSCEQNLNHDAMYWYRQDPGQGLRLIYYSQIVNDFQKGDIAEGYSVSREKKESFPLTVTSAQKNPTAFYLCASSITGANVLTFGAGSRLTVL.

By sample fraction, this clonotype is large. The genes are TRBV28 and TRBJ1-2; D is possibly TRBD1 (6 bases). Germline assignment: CDR1 MDHEN and CDR2 SYDVKM. The CDR3 has 12 amino acids. Trimming left V 2 bases short and J 8 bases short, with 9 bases between. CDR3 protein: CASSLPGGGYTF. In DNA form, the CDR3 reads TGTGCCAGCAGTTTACCGGGGGGCGGCTACACCTTC.

This sequence joins TRBV7-3 and TRBJ2-2; D is undetermined. V was trimmed by 5 bases and J by 0 bases, leaving 19 bases between them. Germline V lookup: CDR1 SGHTA, CDR2 FQGTGA. The CDR3 is 18 amino acids. CDR3 residues: CASSAKHVATANTGELFF. CDR3 DNA sequence: TGTGCCAGCAGCGCCAAGCATGTGGCCACCGCGAACACCGGGGAGCTGTTTTTT.

This clonotype is categorized as large. The rearrangement uses TRBV7-2 and TRBJ2-7; 12 nucleotides line up with TRBD2. After removal of 4 bases from V and 4 bases from J, the junction contained 23 bases not matched to a gene. The length of the CDR3 is 21 residues. Per germline, CDR1 SGHTA and CDR2 FQGNSA. CDR3 DNA: TGTGCCAGCAGCTCAAGGCGTCCGGGACTAGCGGGCCCTGGAGGAGAATACGAGCAGTACTTC. It is translated as CASSSRRPGLAGPGGEYEQYF.

By share, this clonotype ranks as large. The chain recombines TRBV16 with TRBJ1-5; D remains ambiguous. Deletions cut 4 bases from V and 7 bases from J, with 20 bases between. The CDR3 consists of 16 residues. Per germline, CDR1 KGHSY and CDR2 FQNENV. The CDR3 protein is CASSRTNWAEKQPQHF. For the CDR3, the DNA is TGTGCCAGCAGCCGAACCAATTGGGCAGAGAAACAGCCCCAGCATTTT.

For this clonotype: This is likely an artifact of a read error, given a far larger clone one base away. The J gene is TRBJ1-3, the V gene TRBV6-5, with 7 bases identical to TRBD1. This CDR3 has 14 residues. Germline loops: CDR1 MNHEY, CDR2 SVGAGI. The chain's CDR3 is CACRDSGGRNTIYF. CDR3 coding DNA: TGTGCCTGCAGGGATTCAGGGGGTAGAAACACCATATATTTT.

There are a few counts of this clonotype. The chain links TRBV12-3 or TRBV12-4 to TRBJ1-1; the D is unclear. The CDR3 is 13 residues long. Between the trimmed V and J ends, which lost 5 bases and 1 base, there was a span of 8 bases. The CDR3 loop reads CASSVGGNTEAFF. CDR3 sequence (DNA): TGTGCCAGCAGTGTTGGCGGGAACACTGAAGCTTTCTTT.

By sample share, this clonotype is medium-sized (0.01 to 0.1%). V and J are TRBV20-1 and TRBJ2-4; D is uncertain. V lost 8 bases and J lost 0, with 14 bases in between. Per germline, CDR1 DFQATT and CDR2 SNEGSKA (reference sequence). This CDR3 has 14 residues. CDR3 bases: TGCAGTTCCGGGCCCCACCTAGCCAAAAACATTCAGTACTTC. It translates to CSSGPHLAKNIQYF.

The chain links TRBV28 to TRBJ2-7, with 9 bases lining up with TRBD2. V lost 6 bases, J lost 7 bases, and 16 bases stayed unmatched. This CDR3 spans 16 amino acids. Germline loops: CDR1 MDHEN, CDR2 SYDVKM. In nucleotides, the CDR3 is TGTGCCAGCAGATCTGGGACTAGCTCAGTATCGTATGAGCAGTACTTC. It codes for CASRSGTSSVSYEQYF.

By its share, this clonotype is medium-sized. The chain recombines TRBV20-1 with TRBJ1-5; weak D call: TRBD1 (5 bases). V lost 1 base and J lost 0, with 16 bases in between. This CDR3 is 17 amino acids long. The germline CDR1 and CDR2 sequences are DFQATT and SNEGSKA (reference sequence). CDR3 residues: CSARARGAGVSNQPQHF. In DNA, the CDR3 is TGCAGTGCTAGAGCCCGAGGGGCGGGAGTTAGCAATCAGCCCCAGCATTTT.

This chain joins TRBV20-1 and TRBJ2-5; 9 bases agree with TRBD2. Germline lookup yields CDR1 DFQATT and CDR2 SNEGSKA (reference sequence). The CDR3 spans 13 residues. J was trimmed by 2 bases and V by 5 bases; bases with no gene match: 3. Here the CDR3 DNA reads TGCAGTGCTGGGACTAGCAGGCAAGAGACCCAGTACTTC. Protein sequence: CSAGTSRQETQYF.

By frequency in the sample, this clonotype is medium-sized. The V gene is TRBV5-5, the J gene TRBJ2-3; a weak D match, TRBD1 (6 bases). CDR1 and CDR2 (germline): SGHKS, YYEKEE (reference sequence). CDR3 length: 14 amino acids. Trimming took 4 bases from V and 6 from J, leaving 15 bases between them. CDR3 in DNA: TGTGCCAGCAGCCATCAGGGGAGAGGTGATACGCAGTATTTT. Translation gives CASSHQGRGDTQYF. Variable domain in full (rest from reference TRBV5-5 and TRBJ2-3): DAGVTQSPTHLIKTRGQQVTLRCSPISGHKSVSWYQQVLGQGPQFIFQYYEKEERGRGNFPDRFSARQFPNYSSELNVNALLLGDSALYLCASSHQGRGDTQYFGPGTRLTVL.

The chain joins TRBV10-1 to TRBJ2-7; maybe TRBD1 (6 bases). Germline-derived CDR1 and CDR2 are WNHNN and SYGVQD (reference sequence). The CDR3 sequence is 16 residues long. V gave up 8 bases and J gave up 1 base, with 21 bases separating them. CDR3 amino acids: CASLRPEGGVSYEQYF. CDR3 sequence (DNA): TGCGCCAGCCTACGGCCTGAAGGGGGTGTGTCCTACGAGCAGTACTTC.

This clonotype is deemed large. This rearrangement joins TRBV29-1 to TRBJ2-7; D possibly corresponds to TRBD1 (5 bases). From germline, CDR1 is SQVTM and CDR2 ANQGSEA. This CDR3 is built from 13 residues. The V end was cut by 7 bases, the J end by 5 bases, with 18 bases between. The CDR3 DNA is TGCAGCGCGGCCCCCAGGGCTGGCAACGAGCAGTACTTC. Translation gives CSAAPRAGNEQYF.

This clonotype counts as large. This sequence joins TRBV10-3 and TRBJ2-7, with 7 bases that match TRBD1. Germline loops: CDR1 ENHRY, CDR2 SYGVKD. The CDR3 runs 15 residues. With 8 bases clipped from V and 1 base from J, the junction kept 11 bases outside the gene matches. The CDR3 DNA is TGTGCCATCGGGAAGGGGGCTGCCGTTTCCTACGAGCAGTACTTC. Translating gives CAIGKGAAVSYEQYF.

This clonotype qualifies as medium-sized. The gene calls are TRBV20-1 and TRBJ2-7; 8 bases fit TRBD2. The V segment lost 2 bases and the J segment 0 bases; nucleotides outside the gene matches: 6. The germline gives CDR1 DFQATT, CDR2 SNEGSKA (reference sequence). This CDR3 is 15 amino acids long. The CDR3 is CSARSSGGDSYEQYF. The CDR3 coding sequence is TGCAGTGCTAGATCGAGCGGGGGCGACTCCTACGAGCAGTACTTC.